The 5 T cell receptor beta chains reported below all come from one sample, sequenced in a study of T cell responses to AZD1222 COVID-19 vaccine. The data were produced by immunoSEQ multiplex PCR, yet TCRdb's version contains in-frame clones alone and is incomplete. The table has 100,000 to 150,000 clones, approximately 92% seen once. The sample here was peripheral blood, taken 28 days after the second AZD1222 dose. The receptor set was obtained from an adult who received the AZD1222 COVID-19 vaccine.

The V gene is TRBV5-1, the J gene TRBJ2-1; D is possibly TRBD2 (6 bases). CDR1 SGHRS and CDR2 YFSETQ come from the germline V gene. There are 20 residues in the CDR3. Trimming removed 1 base from V and 1 base from J, with 24 bases in between. This chain's CDR3 is CASSLPRGINAGISYNEQFF. Here the CDR3 DNA reads TGCGCCAGCAGCTTGCCTCGCGGGATAAATGCAGGAATTTCCTACAATGAGCAGTTCTTC.

CDR3 DNA sequence: TGTGCCAGCAGTTACGCGGGGCCTGGTCAGCCCCAGCATTTT. This encodes CASSYAGPGQPQHF. The chain links TRBV6-5 to TRBJ1-5; D might be TRBD1 (5 bases). This CDR3 spans 14 amino acids. Trimming pared 2 bases from V and 6 bases from J, leaving 11 bases between. Per the germline V gene, CDR1 is MNHEY and CDR2 is SVGAGI.

The chain recombines TRBV19 with TRBJ1-1; 7 bases map to TRBD1. Germline lookup yields CDR1 LNHDA and CDR2 SQIVND (reference sequence). The junction had 5 bases not matched to a gene; V was cut back by 3 bases and J by 1 base. There are 15 residues in the CDR3. The CDR3 bases are TGTGCCAGTAGTATTTCAGGGGGAGGGAACACTGAAGCTTTCTTT. This sequence encodes CASSISGGGNTEAFF.

This clone was detected only once. The chain uses TRBV6-6 and TRBJ1-5, with D unclear. This CDR3 has 15 residues. Germline-derived CDR1 and CDR2 are MNHNY and SVGAGI (reference sequence). Trimming removed 2 bases from V and 4 bases from J, with 12 bases in between. This CDR3 reads CASSYSQLANQPQHF. In DNA form, the CDR3 reads TGTGCCAGCAGTTACAGTCAGTTAGCGAATCAGCCCCAGCATTTT.

The chain uses TRBV19 and TRBJ1-2; D gene unclear. V was trimmed by 5 bases and J by 5 bases, leaving 15 bases between them. Germline values: CDR1 LNHDA, CDR2 SQIVND (reference sequence). The CDR3 extends over 14 amino acids. The CDR3 coding sequence is TGTGCCAGTAGTTTCCAAGGGTCCCGTTATGGCTACACCTTC. This encodes CASSFQGSRYGYTF.